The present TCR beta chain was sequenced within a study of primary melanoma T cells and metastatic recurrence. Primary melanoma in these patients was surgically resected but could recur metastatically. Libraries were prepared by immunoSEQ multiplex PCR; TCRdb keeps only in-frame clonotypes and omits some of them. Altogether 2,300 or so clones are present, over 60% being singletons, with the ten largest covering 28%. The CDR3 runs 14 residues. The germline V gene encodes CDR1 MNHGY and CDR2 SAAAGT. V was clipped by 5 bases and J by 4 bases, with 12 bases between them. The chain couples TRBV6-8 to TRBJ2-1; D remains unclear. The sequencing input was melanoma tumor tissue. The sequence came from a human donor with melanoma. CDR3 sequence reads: CASSASFGYNEQFF. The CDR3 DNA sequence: TGTGCCAGCAGTGCTTCGTTTGGATACAATGAGCAGTTCTTC.